This TCR beta chain was captured by sequencing in a study of cytomegalovirus exposure and HLA in healthy donors. TCRdb's table, derived via immunoSEQ multiplex PCR, lists solely in-frame clones and lacks some. The top ten clones hold roughly 15% of a sample with over 150,000 clones, around 84% of them seen once. Looked up from germline, CDR1 is WNHNN and CDR2 is SYGVQD (reference sequence). Trimming took 6 bases from V and 5 from J; bases not matched to a gene: 2. CDR3 length: 12 amino acids. Sequences were obtained from PBMCs. This clonotype was sampled from a man aged 18-30 years in good health and CMV-seropositive. The chain combines TRBV10-1 with TRBJ2-5; TRBD1 matches 8 bases. CDR3 amino acids: CASSRTGETQYF. The CDR3, as DNA: TGCGCCAGCAGCAGGACAGGGGAGACCCAGTACTTC.